Listed below are T cell receptor beta chains from one sample, sequenced in a study of memory CD4+ T cells and cytomegalovirus serostatus. Measured with immunoSEQ multiplex PCR; TCRdb has only the in-frame clones, and not every one. This table has about 82,000 clones, 80% appearing once. Source material: memory CD4+ T cells from blood. The receptors were sampled from an adult in good health and CMV-seronegative. Both conserved end residues are trimmed from each CDR3.

TRBV29-1,SGTTGGSSQETQY
TRBV5-1,ASSYGTGGVGYT
TRBV5-1,ASSLWGGGNEKLF
TRBV19,ASREGTGNQPQH
TRBV6-1,ASRYEGAKYNEQF
TRBV25-1,ASSEYPDREGQPQH
TRBV7-2,ASSSGLAAYEQY
TRBV5-1,ASSRTGVFGNTIY
TRBV7-2,ASSLDGTGIGYEQY
TRBV5-1,ASSLQETQY
TRBV9,ASSVGDRLGYEQY
TRBV6-5,ASRNQGTYEQY
TRBV7-3,ASSLRFGGGAETGELF
TRBV7-2,ASSLRTGVGGNQPQH
TRBV11-3,ASSLGGLLGYEQY
TRBV7-3,ARLEVPGSARNGYT
TRBV30,AWRPISENTEAF
TRBV2,ASSEDTMNTEAF
TRBV28,ASSASQRVGNTIY
TRBV10-2,ASKDQAYEQY
TRBV7-2,ASSLAPSGGGTDTQY
TRBV5-1,ASSSGLATDTQY
TRBV27,ASSLMWGKDEQF
TRBV7-2,ASSLGQGEGYT
TRBV18,ASSPSGGDTQY
TRBV18,ASSHDRGLGNTIY
TRBV30,ACSYRGESYNEQF
TRBV6-5,ASRDGTGGTEAF
TRBV7-3,ASSFEGGLTDTQY
TRBV7-3,ASSHGTEAYNEQF
TRBV7-2,ASSRTGTGGAGGYT
TRBV9,ASTTASGANVLT
TRBV2,ASNIDRVGYT
TRBV7-8,ASSPPGRSNEQF
TRBV2,ASSKGTGDNQPQH
TRBV6-5,ASSLHRGVGELF
TRBV5-5,ASSLNHRDYEQY
TRBV19,AARDRVFENTEAF
TRBV6-6,ASSYGQVEAF
TRBV2,ASTLLPSYNEQF
TRBV6-5,ASSYMDRGYGYT
TRBV19,ASSIETGRLNSGAF
TRBV6-6,ASTTVRDTEAF
TRBV25-1,ASSESGGYT
TRBV7-2,ASSLNGQLGSNYGYT
TRBV7-8,ASTQRGRVSYEQY
TRBV7-9,ASSLGDRGREDTQY
TRBV30,ALGRGGARGYT